This T cell receptor (beta chain) was observed in a study of identical twins. This clonotype has only a few counts. Its matching antigen is unknown. MiXCR was run by TCRdb on the 5' RACE reads, yielding one entry per CDR3 protein. Here the sample spans 540,000 or so distinct CDR3 sequences, about a fifth being singletons. Findings of the study overall: The models systematically underestimated how much out-of-frame TCR alpha was shared in monozygotic twins.

The germline V gene has CDR1 DFQATT and CDR2 SNEGSKA (reference sequence). CDR3 length: 11 residues. Deletions cut 3 bases from V and 7 bases from J, with 7 bases between. Another study also made use of these data, one on yellow fever vaccine responses in identical twins.

The sequenced material came from CD4+ T cells sorted from blood. The chain carries TRBV20-1 and TRBJ2-1; TRBD1 might be the D (5 bases). This sequence was found in a woman between 18 and 30 years old in good health. This CDR3 reads CSARGPNEQFF. CDR3 nucleotide sequence: TGCAGTGCTAGGGGGCCGAATGAGCAGTTCTTC.